This TCR beta chain was identified in a study of regulatory T cells in long-lasting Graves disease (dated by TCRdb to the early 2020s). Notes on the research overall: To count as having persistent Graves' disease, a patient had to have received antithyroid drug treatment for over 5 years with TSH receptor autoantibodies remaining persistently positive. A total of approximately 35 samples underwent TCR sequencing: around 13 from persistent and about 20 from newly diagnosed Graves' disease patients. Persistent Graves' disease patients in the clinical cohort had taken antithyroid drugs for about 10.3 years on average. Patients with persistent Graves' disease were compared with patients with newly diagnosed Graves' disease using TCR sequencing and RNA sequencing of peripheral blood. The study was registered as a clinical trial and conducted in China.

The library was produced with multiplex PCR. The reads were generated on an Illumina HiSeq 4000. To build TCR beta libraries, CDR3 regions were amplified by Arm-PCR using iRepertoire HTBI primers. PCR products were gel purified before sequencing. The source study handled its data this way. Across samples, around 62 TRBV and approximately 15 TRBJ segments were identified and used for gene usage analysis of CDR3 amino acid clonotypes. Filtered high-quality paired reads were merged into contigs using COPE and FqMerger. BLAST was used to align contigs to IMGT TRBV, TRBD and TRBJ reference genes, with CDR3 defined following IMGT. Any clonotype with a frequency above 0.1% was classified as a highly expanded clone. Shannon entropy was used to measure repertoire diversity, and the Gini coefficient was used to measure V-J evenness. A clonotype was considered public if more than one individual shared it. TCRdb itself trimmed the public reads at Q25 with fastp, ran MiXCR and retained productive beta chains. Every entry covers one CDR3 protein and lists the most common genes and DNA from its rows. Clone size and V and J calls follow TCRdb, not the original study. Here the sample has almost 350,000 distinct CDR3 sequences; roughly a fifth occur a single time. The biggest ten clones account for roughly 29% of the sample.

From cysteine to phenylalanine, the CDR3 is 14 amino acids long. The read is trimmed to its CDR3 DNA, 42 bases read in frame from base 1. A distance of 13 bases separates the germline ends of V and J, which lose 7 bases and 1 base respectively. CDR1 and CDR2 are read off the germline V gene as SGHNT and YENEEA. What the study reported, not specific to this receptor: A larger number of public clonotypes was shared among persistent patients (approximately 2,500) than among newly diagnosed patients (around 970). The authors acknowledged the small sample size as a limitation that may reduce accuracy. Persistent disease showed preferential use of TRBV28, TRBJ1-2 and TRBJ2-5, whereas newly diagnosed disease favored TRBV20-1 and TRBJ2-1. Sequencing and analysis were restricted to the TCR beta chain. Lower TCR Shannon entropy and fewer highly expanded clones were observed in persistent Graves' disease patients than in newly diagnosed patients, which suggested clonal expansion. The study examined only peripheral blood because the primary lesion, thyroid tissue, could not be accessed.

This clonotype appeared many times. Which antigen it targets is not known. No much larger clone is present one base from it, and per-base qualities are unavailable. The sample's time point label, in plain terms: persistent/refractory GD, antithyroid drugs over 5 years with positive TRAb. For both TCR sequencing and RNA sequencing, RNA was extracted from PBMCs in TRIzol. Graves' disease was diagnosed according to American Thyroid Association guidelines. Patients for the study were recruited at an endocrinology department in Xi'an, China. Each patient gave about 8.1 milliliters of peripheral blood, collected in an EDTA anticoagulant tube. PBMCs were isolated by Ficoll Paque Plus density gradient separation without further T cell sorting. RNA quality was checked with an Agilent 2100 Bioanalyzer and agarose gel, and concentration with a NanoDrop 2000.

The chain joins TRBV11-3 to TRBJ1-1, with a tentative D gene TRBD1 over 5 matching bases. The starting material was peripheral blood mononuclear cells (PBMCs), obtained when the disease was refractory, from a patient treated with antithyroid drugs. The sequence was collected from a female donor with Graves disease. The DNA reads TGTGCCAGCACCTTCCAAGGGACGAACACTGAAGCTTTCTTT. It codes for CASTFQGTNTEAFF.